Sequencing of this T cell receptor beta chain was carried out in a study of TIL therapy for anti-PD-1-resistant metastatic lung cancer. Study context: Progressing patients received lymphodepletion, expanded TIL infusion and IL-2.

Sequencing used immunoSEQ v3. Survey-level samples got 2 million to 2.5 million read pairs; deep-level samples got about 5-6.5 million. Only in-frame clones appear in the TCRdb table, and some are missing; sequencing was by immunoSEQ multiplex PCR. The sample has 54,000 or so clones; more than 75% are singletons. Indicated time point: pre-treatment sample, taken before nivolumab and TIL therapy. As concerns this clone: Its matching antigen is unknown.

Study-wide points: After infusion, TIL clonotypes partly replaced peripheral T cells and declined over months.

CDR1 MNHEY and CDR2 SMNVEV come from the germline V gene (reference sequence). V lost 5 bases, J lost 4 bases, and 12 bases stayed unmatched. This CDR3 comprises 17 residues. The rearrangement links TRBV27 to TRBJ2-5; 11 positions match TRBD2. This sequence was found in a person between 25 and 80 years old with non-small cell lung cancer. Source: blood, taken at baseline. In nucleotides, the CDR3 is TGTGCCAGCAGTCCGCCGACTTTAGCGGGAGGGGGAGAGACCCAGTACTTC. This gives the protein CASSPPTLAGGGETQYF.